A single T cell receptor beta chain is shown here with its context. Its antigen is as yet unknown. This sample was taken from a study of T cell responses to AZD1222 COVID-19 vaccine. About the study: Recipients boosted at about 4 weeks or about 12 weeks are pooled. Points from the study as a whole: Nearly half of spike-specific TCRs reportedly target unmutated variant regions. Baseline seropositives among AZD1222 recipients totaled only six or seven. Scientists sampled the repertoires only once the peak T cell response had passed.

The protocol was immunoSEQ multiplex PCR, while the TCRdb copy is restricted to in-frame clones and leaves out a portion. The sample lists 100,000 to 120,000 clones, over 75% occurring once. This clonotype was sampled from an adult in good health. This material consisted of peripheral blood, taken on day 0 of AZD1222 vaccination.

CDR3 residues: CASSLHRATNYGYTF. The CDR3 DNA is TGTGCCAGCAGTTTGCACAGGGCCACTAACTATGGCTACACCTTC. This chain connects TRBV28 to TRBJ1-2, with TRBD1 as a possible D gene (6 bases). The CDR3 extends over 15 amino acids. V dropped 3 bases and J dropped 0 bases, with 11 bases sitting between them. Germline values: CDR1 MDHEN, CDR2 SYDVKM.